What follows is one T cell receptor beta chain and its context. Its antigen remains unknown. Germline CDR1 reads SNHLY; CDR2 reads FYNNEI. This CDR3 region has 12 residues. The data originate from a study of OX40 agonist ivuxolimab in advanced cancers. It was autoimmune disease history or systemic immunosuppression that excluded patients. TCRdb keeps only in-frame clones here, not all; method: immunoSEQ multiplex PCR. The sample has over 55,000 clones; about nine tenths are singletons. Findings and caveats of the study: Expansion of clones was among the lowest in partial responders at 0.1-3.0 mg/kg. Low normalized T-cell clonal expansion also characterized some of the nonresponders. In the expanded peripheral T cells, antigen specificity was never determined.

The TCR originated in an adult with an advanced solid tumor such as melanoma, head and neck, liver or kidney cancer. This material consisted of CD4+ or CD8+ T cells sorted from blood, taken in a trial of the OX40 agonist ivuxolimab. The chain employs TRBV2 and TRBJ2-5; D is unclear. With the DNA end fitting TRBJ2-7 better, the J assignment may be wrong. CDR3 in amino acids: CASSEEENEQYF. The CDR3 nucleotides read TGTGCCAGCAGTGAAGAGGAGAACGAGCAGTACTTC.